The 5 T cell receptor beta chains reported below all come from one sample, sequenced in a study of shared T cell receptors in the human thymus. Sequencing was performed with immunoSEQ multiplex PCR; in TCRdb, only in-frame clones are kept and a portion is missing. The sample has around 730,000 clones; around 85% are singletons. The same sample was also studied in work on human thymus T cells.

Sequencing was carried out using thymocytes. Receptors were obtained from a girl less than two years old with a congenital heart defect.

J is TRBJ1-1 and V is TRBV7-3; 7 bases are shared with TRBD1. This CDR3 spans 14 amino acids. Germline CDR1 reads SGHTA; CDR2 reads FQGTGA. The V and J ends lost 5 bases and 6 bases, in that order; junction bases with no gene match: 9. The CDR3 loop reads CASSQNRQGAEAFF. In DNA, the CDR3 is TGTGCCAGCAGCCAAAACCGACAGGGCGCTGAAGCTTTCTTT.

The chain is built from TRBV28 and TRBJ1-5, with TRBD1 matching 9 bases. Per germline, CDR1 MDHEN and CDR2 SYDVKM. Trimming cost V 10 bases and J 11 bases; bases outside gene matches: 21. The CDR3 sequence is 16 residues long. The CDR3 reads CAICRKTGTGKTAQHF. The DNA of the CDR3 is TGTGCCATCTGCAGAAAAACCGGGACAGGGAAAACAGCCCAGCATTTT.

This sequence joins TRBV2 and TRBJ1-4; D is perhaps TRBD1 (6 bases). Germline CDR1 SNHLY, CDR2 FYNNEI. Deletions cut 6 bases from V and 6 bases from J, with 11 bases between. The CDR3 contains 13 residues. CDR3 sequence (DNA): TGTGCCAGCAGACGGGACATCGATGAAAAACTGTTTTTT. This translates into CASRRDIDEKLFF. Combining the CDR3 with reference TRBV2 and TRBJ1-4 gives the whole variable domain EPEVTQTPSHQVTQMGQEVILRCVPISNHLYFYWYRQILGQKVEFLVSFYNNEISEKSEIFDDQFSVERPDGSNFTLKIRSTKLEDSAMYFCASRRDIDEKLFFGSGTQLSVL.

This clone came up a few times. The chain has TRBV25-1 and TRBJ2-7, with 7 bases identical to TRBD1. The CDR3 sequence is 14 residues long. CDR1 MGHDK and CDR2 SYGVNS come from the germline V gene. Trimming at V came to 4 bases and at J to 2 bases, leaving 5 bases not matched to a gene. CDR3 sequence (DNA): TGTGCCAGCAGTGTTGAGGGGGCCCCCTACGAGCAGTACTTC. Residues: CASSVEGAPYEQYF.

The genes are TRBV4-1 and TRBJ1-1; D unresolved. Germline assignment: CDR1 MGHRA and CDR2 YSYEKL. Trimming cost V 2 bases and J 0 bases, with 13 bases left between them. The CDR3 is 16 amino acids. CDR3 coding DNA: TGCGCCAGCAGCCAAATGAACAGCTTCCTGAACACTGAAGCTTTCTTT. It is translated as CASSQMNSFLNTEAFF.